The rows below give T cell receptor beta chains drawn from one sample of a study of OX40 agonist ivuxolimab in advanced cancers. Repertoires were generated with immunoSEQ multiplex PCR, while TCRdb's copy carries only in-frame clones and drops some. Seen here are 45,000 to 50,000 clones, about 90% observed once, and the top ten hold more than 6.5%. This material consisted of CD4+ or CD8+ T cells sorted from blood, taken in a trial of the OX40 agonist ivuxolimab. Receptor source: an adult with an advanced solid tumor such as melanoma, head and neck, liver or kidney cancer. CDR3s include the opening cysteine and the closing phenylalanine or tryptophan. D genes are given only for firm matches. Size is stated for part of the rows, as once, few or many counts, or as a class when the clone is expanded.

TRBJ1-6	NA	NA	TRBV19	CATSLGGNSPLHF	TGTGCCACCAGTCTCGGCGGGAATTCACCCCTCCACTTT
TRBJ1-2	NA	NA	TRBV5-8	CASIALGPLYGYTF	TGTGCCAGCATTGCCTTGGGTCCGCTCTATGGCTACACCTTC
TRBJ1-2	NA	NA	TRBV10-2	CASSESADNYGYTF	TGCGCCAGCAGTGAGTCGGCGGATAACTATGGCTACACCTTC
TRBJ2-3	TRBD2	NA	TRBV6-4	CASSAQAGSTDTQYF	TGTGCCAGCAGTGCGCAAGCGGGGAGCACAGATACGCAGTATTTT
TRBJ1-5	TRBD1	NA	TRBV7-8	CASSADREVEPQHF	TGTGCCAGCAGTGCGGACAGGGAAGTGGAGCCCCAGCATTTT
TRBJ2-1	NA	NA	TRBV12-5	CASGFQGTNNEQFF	TGTGCTAGTGGTTTTCAGGGGACAAACAATGAGCAGTTCTTC
TRBJ2-3	TRBD2	NA	TRBV19	CASSAGSGADTQYF	TGTGCCAGTAGCGCAGGGAGCGGGGCAGATACGCAGTATTTT
TRBJ1-2	NA	NA	TRBV4-2	CASSQGGSDGYTF	TGTGCCAGCAGCCAGGGCGGTAGTGACGGCTACACCTTC
TRBJ2-5	NA	NA	TRBV5-1	CASSGVLGKTQYF	TGCGCCAGCTCAGGGGTCCTGGGGAAGACCCAGTACTTC
TRBJ2-5	TRBD2	NA	TRBV7-2	CASSPSGGILETQYF	TGTGCCAGCAGCCCGAGCGGGGGGATACTAGAGACCCAGTACTTC
TRBJ2-1	NA	NA	TRBV6-1	CASSEAAQGCNEQFF	TGTGCCAGCAGTGAAGCGGCTCAGGGGTGCAATGAGCAGTTCTTC
TRBJ2-3	NA	NA	TRBV6-5	CASSYRLGDTQYF	TGTGCCAGCAGTTACCGGCTGGGAGATACGCAGTATTTT
TRBJ2-3	TRBD2	NA	TRBV7-2	CASSLLLARDTQYF	TGTGCCAGCAGCTTATTACTAGCGAGGGATACGCAGTATTTT
TRBJ2-6	NA	NA	TRBV27	CASSFAESGANVLTF	TGTGCCAGCAGTTTCGCCGAATCTGGGGCCAACGTCCTGACTTTC
TRBJ2-3	NA	NA	TRBV6-5	CASSYGGAGDTQYF	TGTGCCAGCAGTTACGGGGGGGCAGGCGATACGCAGTATTTT
TRBJ1-1	NA	NA	TRBV6-1	CASSESGTGMNTEAFF	TGTGCCAGCAGTGAATCGGGGACGGGGATGAACACTGAAGCTTTCTTT
TRBJ2-7	TRBD1	NA	TRBV30	CAWDRGSYEQYF	TGTGCCTGGGACAGGGGGTCCTACGAGCAGTACTTC
TRBJ1-3	NA	NA	TRBV5-5	CASTEGTPGNTIYF	TGTGCCAGCACCGAAGGGACACCTGGAAACACCATATATTTT
TRBJ1-3	NA	NA	TRBV29-1	CSVRTASGNTIYF	TGCAGCGTTCGGACAGCCTCTGGAAACACCATATATTTT
TRBJ2-3	TRBD2	NA	TRBV28	CASSRTSGGLDTQYF	TGTGCCAGCAGTAGGACTAGCGGGGGGTTGGATACGCAGTATTTT
TRBJ2-1	NA	NA	TRBV11-2	CASSPDRDPLNYNEQFF	TGTGCCAGCAGCCCAGATCGGGACCCCCTGAACTACAATGAGCAGTTCTTC
TRBJ1-1	NA	NA	TRBV19	CASRREWQGRPEAFF	TGTGCCAGTAGAAGGGAATGGCAGGGTCGTCCTGAAGCTTTCTTT
TRBJ2-7	TRBD1	once	TRBV18	CASSPPSKGQGLSYEQYF	TGTGCCAGCTCACCACCTAGTAAGGGACAGGGGCTCTCCTACGAGCAGTACTTC
TRBJ1-1	NA	NA	TRBV6-4	CASSDSEESGKAFF	TGTGCCAGCAGTGACTCCGAAGAAAGCGGGAAAGCTTTCTTT
TRBJ1-4	TRBD1	NA	TRBV28	CASSSGTGVGEKLFF	TGTGCCAGCAGTTCCGGGACAGGGGTGGGCGAAAAACTGTTTTTT
TRBJ1-2	NA	NA	TRBV7-9	CASSPSEGNGYTF	TGTGCCAGCAGCCCGTCGGAAGGGAATGGCTACACCTTC
TRBJ2-3	TRBD2	NA	TRBV2	CASSGTSGGYMTQYF	TGTGCCAGCAGTGGGACTAGCGGGGGGTACATGACGCAGTATTTT
TRBJ1-5	NA	NA	TRBV7-9	CATRPYGDSNQPQHF	TGTGCCACCAGGCCCTATGGGGACAGCAATCAGCCCCAGCATTTT
TRBJ2-2	NA	once	TRBV7-6	CASSLAGQGGTGELFF	TGTGCCAGCAGCTTAGCGGGCCAGGGCGGGACCGGGGAGCTGTTTTTT
TRBJ2-1	TRBD2	NA	TRBV30	CAWRYSGGGDEQFF	TGTGCCTGGAGGTATAGCGGGGGCGGGGATGAGCAGTTCTTC
TRBJ1-5	TRBD1	NA	TRBV7-9	CASSSGTATDQPQHF	TGTGCCAGCAGCTCAGGGACAGCAACCGATCAGCCCCAGCATTTT
TRBJ1-5	NA	NA	TRBV6-1	CASSEFSHQPQHF	TGTGCCAGCAGTGAATTTTCCCATCAGCCCCAGCATTTT
TRBJ1-2	NA	once	TRBV5-1	CASSSTFDYGYTF	TGCGCCAGCAGCTCGACATTCGACTATGGCTACACCTTC
TRBJ1-1	NA	NA	TRBV2	CASREGNTEAFF	TGTGCCAGCAGGGAAGGAAACACTGAAGCTTTCTTT
TRBJ1-2	TRBD1	NA	TRBV5-1	CASRQGNHGYTF	TGCGCCAGCCGACAGGGGAACCATGGCTACACCTTC
TRBJ2-3	NA	NA	TRBV12-5	CASGLVIGVVDTQYF	TGTGCTAGTGGTTTGGTAATAGGGGTGGTAGATACGCAGTATTTT
TRBJ2-1	TRBD2	NA	TRBV19	CASSTTSGADSYNEQFF	TGTGCCAGTAGCACAACTAGCGGGGCTGACTCCTACAATGAGCAGTTCTTC
TRBJ1-1	NA	NA	TRBV10-1	CASREGLYTEAFF	TGCGCCAGCAGGGAGGGATTGTACACTGAAGCTTTCTTT
TRBJ2-2	TRBD1	NA	TRBV29-1	CSGGTGAGELFF	TGCAGCGGGGGGACAGGGGCCGGGGAGCTGTTTTTT
TRBJ1-5	NA	NA	TRBV5-3	CARSSGNQPQHF	TGTGCCAGAAGCTCCGGGAATCAGCCCCAGCATTTT
TRBJ1-1	TRBD1	NA	TRBV4-1	CASSQEGDRGAEAFF	TGCGCCAGCAGCCAAGAAGGGGACAGGGGAGCTGAAGCTTTCTTT
TRBJ2-1	NA	NA	TRBV5-6	CASSRGSGYNEQFF	TGTGCCAGCAGCAGGGGGTCGGGTTACAATGAGCAGTTCTTC
TRBJ2-1	TRBD1	once	TRBV11-2	CASSPEQGLDNEQFF	TGTGCCAGCAGCCCGGAACAGGGGCTCGACAATGAGCAGTTCTTC
TRBJ1-5	NA	NA	TRBV27	CASSLGVWQPQHF	TGTGCCAGCAGTTTAGGTGTGTGGCAGCCCCAGCATTTT
TRBJ1-2	NA	NA	TRBV27	CASSLSGAYGYTF	TGTGCCAGCAGCTTGTCGGGGGCCTATGGCTACACCTTC
TRBJ2-1	NA	NA	TRBV4-1	CASSQDRGPYNEQFF	TGCGCCAGCAGCCAAGATCGGGGACCCTACAATGAGCAGTTCTTC
TRBJ1-5	NA	NA	TRBV15	CATSPTGSNQPQHF	TGTGCCACCAGCCCAACAGGGAGCAATCAGCCCCAGCATTTT
TRBJ2-1	TRBD1	NA	TRBV10-3	CAISGGQGTSNEQFF	TGTGCCATCAGTGGGGGACAGGGGACCAGCAATGAGCAGTTCTTC
TRBJ1-5	NA	once	TRBV15	CATGGTDSNQPQHF	TGTGCCACTGGTGGGACCGATAGCAATCAGCCCCAGCATTTT
TRBJ1-1	NA	NA	TRBV5-8	CASSYYRENTEAFF	TGTGCCAGCAGCTATTACCGGGAGAACACTGAAGCTTTCTTT
TRBJ2-3	NA	few	TRBV4-1	CASSQETGGPGDTQYF	TGCGCCAGCAGCCAAGAGACCGGGGGCCCCGGGGATACGCAGTATTTT
TRBJ1-5	TRBD1	NA	TRBV30	CAWRRTGGLNQPQHF	TGTGCCTGGAGAAGGACAGGGGGCTTGAATCAGCCCCAGCATTTT
TRBJ1-4	NA	NA	TRBV28	CASSWTRGDEKLFF	TGTGCCAGCAGTTGGACCCGAGGCGATGAAAAACTGTTTTTT
TRBJ2-5	TRBD2	NA	TRBV2	CASSGWRTSQETQYF	TGTGCCAGCAGTGGTTGGAGGACTAGCCAAGAGACCCAGTACTTC